The present TCR beta chain was sequenced within a study of blood T cell repertoires in COVID-19. Study-level information: Researchers got acute and convalescent COVID-19 samples from the United States, Italy and Spain.

Only in-frame clones appear in the TCRdb table, and some are missing; sequencing was by immunoSEQ multiplex PCR. Of 250,000 to 300,000 clones in the sample, 85% to 90% were seen once. Comment on this clone: Sequence at one end of the junction differs from germline and may be a read error.

The receptor comes from a woman aged 30 to 39 with COVID-19, enrolled during active disease. The sequencing input was peripheral blood.

The CDR3 DNA sequence: TGTGCCAGCAGCCCGGGACAGGGGGCCGGGGCTAATTATGGCTACACCTTC. Its protein is CASSPGQGAGANYGYTF. V and J are TRBV27 and TRBJ1-2; 12 bases line up with TRBD1. Germline loops: CDR1 MNHEY, CDR2 SMNVEV (reference sequence). This CDR3 has 17 amino acids.